This T cell receptor (beta chain) was retrieved from a study of blood T cell repertoires in COVID-19. The length of the CDR3 is 11 residues. The V end was cut by 3 bases, the J end by 10 bases, with 7 bases between. Germline values: CDR1 LGHDT, CDR2 YNNKEL (reference sequence). Produced via immunoSEQ multiplex PCR; TCRdb's table is partial and in-frame only. The sample consists of tens of thousands of clones, just over 85% of them appearing once. This receptor was identified in a woman in her 70s with acute or convalescent COVID-19. Input material: peripheral blood. J is TRBJ2-1 and V is TRBV3-1 (or the pseudogene TRBV3-2); D remains unclear. CDR3: CASSQRREQFF. The CDR3 DNA sequence: TGTGCCAGCAGCCAGCGGCGGGAGCAGTTCTTC.